These T cell receptor beta chains were read from a single sample in a study of early T cells in non-severe SARS-CoV-2 infection. TCRdb fed the 5' RACE reads into MiXCR, producing one record per CDR3 protein. The sample records roughly 30,000 distinct CDR3 sequences, about 4.2% being singletons. Sequenced sample: whole blood. These receptors all stem from an adult who was a healthcare worker with PCR-confirmed SARS-CoV-2 infection or an uninfected control (not recorded which). CDR3s leave out the opening cysteine and the closing phenylalanine or tryptophan.

v_call: TRBV5-1
cdr3_aa: ASSSDGTVSYNEQF

v_call: TRBV20-1
cdr3_aa: SAAGAGGRTDTQY

v_call: TRBV2
cdr3_aa: ASSEGGQANNSPLH

v_call: TRBV2
cdr3_aa: ASSLQGASTDTQY

v_call: TRBV2
cdr3_aa: ASSEARAGEQF

v_call: TRBV4-2
cdr3_aa: ASSQGSFRGEQY

v_call: TRBV28
cdr3_aa: ASSGQSANPSSANYGYT

v_call: TRBV12-3/TRBV12-4
cdr3_aa: ASSPHVGEQF

v_call: TRBV10-3
cdr3_aa: AISEMVTQAGTEAF

v_call: TRBV2
cdr3_aa: ASRDLARTPTDTQY

v_call: TRBV19
cdr3_aa: ASSTGTAGGYT

v_call: TRBV9
cdr3_aa: ASSVGGLPYNSPLH

v_call: TRBV6-2/TRBV6-3
cdr3_aa: ASRDRVTYEQY

v_call: TRBV5-1
cdr3_aa: ASSLAFGSEQY

v_call: TRBV9
cdr3_aa: ASSVASSYEQY

v_call: TRBV11-2
cdr3_aa: ASSYRGGEQPQH

v_call: TRBV4-2
cdr3_aa: ASSQTGGSYNEQF

v_call: TRBV7-9
cdr3_aa: ASSSPGTGVANEQF

v_call: TRBV29-1
cdr3_aa: SAGGDTYNEQF

v_call: TRBV4-1
cdr3_aa: ASSQEGAGGGHEQF